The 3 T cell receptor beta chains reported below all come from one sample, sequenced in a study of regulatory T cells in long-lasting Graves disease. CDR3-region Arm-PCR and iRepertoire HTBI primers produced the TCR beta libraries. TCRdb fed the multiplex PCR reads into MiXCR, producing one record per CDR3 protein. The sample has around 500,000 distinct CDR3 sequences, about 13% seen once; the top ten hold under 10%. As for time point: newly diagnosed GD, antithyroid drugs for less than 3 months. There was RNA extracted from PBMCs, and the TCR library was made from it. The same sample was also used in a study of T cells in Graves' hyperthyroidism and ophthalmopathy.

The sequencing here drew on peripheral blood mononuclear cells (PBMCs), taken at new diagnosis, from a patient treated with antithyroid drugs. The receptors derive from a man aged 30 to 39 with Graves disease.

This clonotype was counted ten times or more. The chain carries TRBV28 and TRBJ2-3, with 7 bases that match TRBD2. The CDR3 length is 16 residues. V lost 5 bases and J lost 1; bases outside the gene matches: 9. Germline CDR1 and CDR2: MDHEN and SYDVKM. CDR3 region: CASSTPGAGGTDTQYF. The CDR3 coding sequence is TGTGCCAGCAGTACCCCCGGGGCGGGAGGCACAGATACGCAGTATTTT.

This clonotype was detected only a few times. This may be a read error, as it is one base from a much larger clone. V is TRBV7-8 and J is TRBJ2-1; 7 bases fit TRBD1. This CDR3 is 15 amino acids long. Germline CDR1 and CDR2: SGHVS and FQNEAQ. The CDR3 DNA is TGTGCCAACAGCATCGAGGGGGCCTCCTACAATGAGCAGTTCTTC. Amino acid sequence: CANSIEGASYNEQFF.

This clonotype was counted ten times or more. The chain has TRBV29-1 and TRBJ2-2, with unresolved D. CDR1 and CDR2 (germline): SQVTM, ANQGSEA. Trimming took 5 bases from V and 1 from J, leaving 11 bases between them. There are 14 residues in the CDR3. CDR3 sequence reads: CSVRRSLNTGELFF. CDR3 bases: TGCAGCGTTCGCCGGTCTTTGAACACCGGGGAGCTGTTTTTT.